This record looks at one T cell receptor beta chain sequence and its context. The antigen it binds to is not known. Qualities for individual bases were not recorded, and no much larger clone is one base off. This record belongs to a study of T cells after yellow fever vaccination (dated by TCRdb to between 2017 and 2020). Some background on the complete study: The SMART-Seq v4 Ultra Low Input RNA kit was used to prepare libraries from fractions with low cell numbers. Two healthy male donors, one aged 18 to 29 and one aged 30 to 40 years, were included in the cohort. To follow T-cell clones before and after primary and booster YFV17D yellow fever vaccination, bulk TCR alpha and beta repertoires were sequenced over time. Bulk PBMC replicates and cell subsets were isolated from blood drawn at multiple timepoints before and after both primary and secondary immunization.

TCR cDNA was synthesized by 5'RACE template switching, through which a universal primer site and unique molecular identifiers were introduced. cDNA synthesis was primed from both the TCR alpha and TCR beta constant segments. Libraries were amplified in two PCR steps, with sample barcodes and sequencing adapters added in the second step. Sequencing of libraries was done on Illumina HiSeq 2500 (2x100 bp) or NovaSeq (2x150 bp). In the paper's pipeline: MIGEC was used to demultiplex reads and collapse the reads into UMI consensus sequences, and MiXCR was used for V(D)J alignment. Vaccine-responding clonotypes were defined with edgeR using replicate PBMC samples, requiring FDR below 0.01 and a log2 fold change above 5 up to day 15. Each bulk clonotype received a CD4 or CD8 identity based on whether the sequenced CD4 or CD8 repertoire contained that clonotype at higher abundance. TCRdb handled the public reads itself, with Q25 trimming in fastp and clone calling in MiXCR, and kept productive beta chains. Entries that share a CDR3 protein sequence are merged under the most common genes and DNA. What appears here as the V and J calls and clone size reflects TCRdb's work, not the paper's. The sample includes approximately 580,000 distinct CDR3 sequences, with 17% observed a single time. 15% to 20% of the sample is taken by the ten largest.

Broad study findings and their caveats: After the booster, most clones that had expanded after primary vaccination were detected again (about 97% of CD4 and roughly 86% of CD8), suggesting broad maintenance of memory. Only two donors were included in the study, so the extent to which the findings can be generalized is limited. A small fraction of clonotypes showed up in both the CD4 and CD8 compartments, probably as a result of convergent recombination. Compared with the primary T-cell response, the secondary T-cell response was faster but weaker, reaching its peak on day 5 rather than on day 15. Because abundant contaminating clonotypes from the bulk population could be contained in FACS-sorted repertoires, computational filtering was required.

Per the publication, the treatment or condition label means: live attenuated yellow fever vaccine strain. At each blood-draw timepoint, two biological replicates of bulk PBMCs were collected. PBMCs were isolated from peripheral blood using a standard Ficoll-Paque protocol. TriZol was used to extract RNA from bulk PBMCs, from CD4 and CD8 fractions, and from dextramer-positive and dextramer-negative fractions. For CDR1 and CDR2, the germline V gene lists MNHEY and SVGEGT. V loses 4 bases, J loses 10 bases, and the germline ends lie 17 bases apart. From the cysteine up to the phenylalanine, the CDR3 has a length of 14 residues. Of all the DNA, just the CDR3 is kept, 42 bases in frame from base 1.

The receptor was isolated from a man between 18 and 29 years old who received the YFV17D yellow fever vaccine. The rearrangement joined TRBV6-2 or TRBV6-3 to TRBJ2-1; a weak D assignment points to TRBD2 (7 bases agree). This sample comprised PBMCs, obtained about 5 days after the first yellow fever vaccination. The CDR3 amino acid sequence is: CASSLRGGDQEQFF. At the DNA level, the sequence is TGTGCCAGCAGTTTAAGGGGGGGAGACCAGGAGCAGTTCTTC.